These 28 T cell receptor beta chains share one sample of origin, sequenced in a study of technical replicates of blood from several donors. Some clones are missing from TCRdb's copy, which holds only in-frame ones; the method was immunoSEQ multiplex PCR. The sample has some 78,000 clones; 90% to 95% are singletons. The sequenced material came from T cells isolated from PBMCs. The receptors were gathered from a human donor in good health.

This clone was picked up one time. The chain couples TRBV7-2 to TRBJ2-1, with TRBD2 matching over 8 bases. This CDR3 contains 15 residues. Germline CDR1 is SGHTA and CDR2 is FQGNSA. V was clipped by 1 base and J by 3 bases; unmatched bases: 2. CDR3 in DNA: TGTGCCAGCAGCTTAGACCGGGGGGGCTACAATGAGCAGTTCTTC. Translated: CASSLDRGGYNEQFF.

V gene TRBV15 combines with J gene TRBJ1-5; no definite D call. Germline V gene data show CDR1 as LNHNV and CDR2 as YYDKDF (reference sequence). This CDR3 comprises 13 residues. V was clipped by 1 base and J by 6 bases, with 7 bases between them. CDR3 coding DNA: TGTGCCACCAGCAGAGGGGAGGGTCAGCCCCAGCATTTT. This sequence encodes CATSRGEGQPQHF.

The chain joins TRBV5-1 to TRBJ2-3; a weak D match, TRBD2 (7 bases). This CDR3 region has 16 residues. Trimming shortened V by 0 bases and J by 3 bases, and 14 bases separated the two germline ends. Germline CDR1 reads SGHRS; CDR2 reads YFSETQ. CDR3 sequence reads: CASSLAVGGLTDTQYF. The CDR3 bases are TGCGCCAGCAGCTTGGCGGTGGGGGGGCTGACAGATACGCAGTATTTT.

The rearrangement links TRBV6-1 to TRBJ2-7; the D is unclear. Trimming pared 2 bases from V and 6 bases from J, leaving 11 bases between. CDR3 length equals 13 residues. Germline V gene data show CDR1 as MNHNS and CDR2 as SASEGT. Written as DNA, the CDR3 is TGTGCCAGCAGTGAATCAAGAGCGCGCGAGCAGTACTTC. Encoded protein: CASSESRAREQYF.

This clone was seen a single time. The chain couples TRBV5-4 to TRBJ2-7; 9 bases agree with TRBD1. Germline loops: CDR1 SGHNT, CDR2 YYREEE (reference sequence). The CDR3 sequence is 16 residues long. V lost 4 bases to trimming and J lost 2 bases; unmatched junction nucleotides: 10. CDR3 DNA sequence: TGTGCCAGCAGCAAACCCGGGACAGGGAGAACCTACGAGCAGTACTTC. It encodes CASSKPGTGRTYEQYF.

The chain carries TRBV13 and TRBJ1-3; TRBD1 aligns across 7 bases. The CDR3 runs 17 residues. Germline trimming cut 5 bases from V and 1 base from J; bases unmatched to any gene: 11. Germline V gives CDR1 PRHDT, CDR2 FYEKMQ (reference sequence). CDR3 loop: CASSAYRTGGSGNTIYF. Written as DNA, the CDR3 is TGTGCCAGCAGCGCGTATCGGACAGGCGGATCTGGAAACACCATATATTTT.

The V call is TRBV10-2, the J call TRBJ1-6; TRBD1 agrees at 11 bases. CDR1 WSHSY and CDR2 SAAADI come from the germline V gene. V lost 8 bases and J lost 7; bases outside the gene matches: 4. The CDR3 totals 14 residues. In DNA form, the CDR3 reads TGCGCCAGCCTTAGGACAGGGGGCAATTCACCCCTCCACTTT. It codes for CASLRTGGNSPLHF.

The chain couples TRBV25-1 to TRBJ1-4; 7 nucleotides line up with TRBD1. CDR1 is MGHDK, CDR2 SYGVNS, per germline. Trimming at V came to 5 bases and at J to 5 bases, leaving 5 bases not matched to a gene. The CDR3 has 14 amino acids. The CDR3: CASSIAGGNEKLFF. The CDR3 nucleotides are TGTGCCAGCAGTATAGCAGGGGGAAATGAAAAACTGTTTTTT.

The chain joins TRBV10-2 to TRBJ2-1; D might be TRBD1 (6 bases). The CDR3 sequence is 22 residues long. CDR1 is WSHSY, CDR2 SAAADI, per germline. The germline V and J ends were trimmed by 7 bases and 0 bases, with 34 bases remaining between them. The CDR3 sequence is CASMGKPIGPFNGGRSYNEQFF. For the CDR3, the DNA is TGCGCCAGCATGGGCAAACCAATCGGGCCGTTTAATGGGGGCCGCTCCTACAATGAGCAGTTCTTC.

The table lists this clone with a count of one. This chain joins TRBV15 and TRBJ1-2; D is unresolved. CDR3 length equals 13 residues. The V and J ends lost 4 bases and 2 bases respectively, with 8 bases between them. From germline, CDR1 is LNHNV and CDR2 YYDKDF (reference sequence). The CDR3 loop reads CATSITDNYGYTF. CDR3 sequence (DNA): TGTGCCACCAGCATTACAGACAACTATGGCTACACCTTC.

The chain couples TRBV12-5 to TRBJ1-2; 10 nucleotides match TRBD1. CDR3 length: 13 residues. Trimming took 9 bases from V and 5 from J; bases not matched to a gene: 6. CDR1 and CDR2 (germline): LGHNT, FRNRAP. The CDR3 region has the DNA TGTGCTAGACCCGGGACAGGGGAATATGGCTACACCTTC. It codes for CARPGTGEYGYTF.

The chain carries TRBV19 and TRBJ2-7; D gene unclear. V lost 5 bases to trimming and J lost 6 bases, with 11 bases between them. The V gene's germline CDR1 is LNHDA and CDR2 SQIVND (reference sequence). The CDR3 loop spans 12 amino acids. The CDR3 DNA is TGTGCCAGTAGTCTCAGGCCTCGCGAGCAGTACTTC. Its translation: CASSLRPREQYF. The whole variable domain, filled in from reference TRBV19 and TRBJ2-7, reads DGGITQSPKYLFRKEGQNVTLSCEQNLNHDAMYWYRQDPGQGLRLIYYSQIVNDFQKGDIAEGYSVSREKKESFPLTVTSAQKNPTAFYLCASSLRPREQYFGPGTRLTVT.

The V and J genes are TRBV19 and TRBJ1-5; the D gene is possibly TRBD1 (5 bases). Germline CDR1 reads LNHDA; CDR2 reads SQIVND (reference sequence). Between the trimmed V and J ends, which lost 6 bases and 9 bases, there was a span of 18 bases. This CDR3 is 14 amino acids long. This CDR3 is CASRAGTGGRPQHF. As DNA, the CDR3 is TGTGCCAGTAGGGCCGGGACGGGAGGTCGGCCCCAGCATTTT.

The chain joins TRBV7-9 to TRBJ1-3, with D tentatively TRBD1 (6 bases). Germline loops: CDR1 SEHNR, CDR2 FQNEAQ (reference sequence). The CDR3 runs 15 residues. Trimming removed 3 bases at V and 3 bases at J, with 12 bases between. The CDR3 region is CASSLRGGYGNTIYF. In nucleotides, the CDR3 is TGTGCCAGCAGCTTGCGAGGGGGATATGGAAACACCATATATTTT. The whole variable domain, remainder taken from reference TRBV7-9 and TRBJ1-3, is DTGVSQNPRHKITKRGQNVTFRCDPISEHNRLYWYRQTLGQGPEFLTYFQNEAQLEKSRLLSDRFSAERPKGSFSTLEIQRTEQGDSAMYLCASSLRGGYGNTIYFGEGSWLTVV.

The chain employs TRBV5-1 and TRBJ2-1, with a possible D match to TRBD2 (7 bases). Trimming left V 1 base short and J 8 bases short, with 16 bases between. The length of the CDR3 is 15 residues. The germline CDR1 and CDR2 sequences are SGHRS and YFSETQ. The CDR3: CASSLLSGGAHEQFF. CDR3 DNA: TGCGCCAGCAGCTTGTTGAGTGGGGGGGCCCATGAGCAGTTCTTC.

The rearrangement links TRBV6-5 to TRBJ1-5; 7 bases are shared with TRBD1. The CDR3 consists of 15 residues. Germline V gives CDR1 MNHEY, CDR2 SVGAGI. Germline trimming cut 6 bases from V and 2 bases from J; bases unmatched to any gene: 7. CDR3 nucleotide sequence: TGTGCCAGCAGCCAAGGGGGCTCGGGCAATCAGCCCCAGCATTTT. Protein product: CASSQGGSGNQPQHF.

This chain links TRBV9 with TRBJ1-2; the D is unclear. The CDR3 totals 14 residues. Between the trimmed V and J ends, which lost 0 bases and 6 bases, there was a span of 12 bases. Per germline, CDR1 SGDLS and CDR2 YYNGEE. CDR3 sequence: CASSVGPGSDGYTF. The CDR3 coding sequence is TGTGCCAGCAGCGTAGGTCCGGGGTCGGATGGCTACACCTTC. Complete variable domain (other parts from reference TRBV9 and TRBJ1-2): DSGVTQTPKHLITATGQRVTLRCSPRSGDLSVYWYQQSLDQGLQFLIQYYNGEERAKGNILERFSAQQFPDLHSELNLSSLELGDSALYFCASSVGPGSDGYTFGSGTRLTVV.

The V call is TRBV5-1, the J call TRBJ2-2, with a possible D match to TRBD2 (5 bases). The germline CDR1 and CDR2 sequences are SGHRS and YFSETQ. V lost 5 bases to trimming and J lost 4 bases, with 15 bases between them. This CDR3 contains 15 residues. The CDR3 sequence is CASSAEGLGTGELFF. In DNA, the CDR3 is TGCGCCAGCAGTGCTGAGGGATTAGGCACCGGGGAGCTGTTTTTT.

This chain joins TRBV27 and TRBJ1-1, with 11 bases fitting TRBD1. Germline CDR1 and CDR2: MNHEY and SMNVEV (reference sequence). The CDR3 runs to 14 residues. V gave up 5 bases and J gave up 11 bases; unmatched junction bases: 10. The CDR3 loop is CASSHGTGGFKAFF. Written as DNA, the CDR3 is TGTGCCAGCAGTCACGGGACAGGGGGTTTTAAGGCTTTCTTT.

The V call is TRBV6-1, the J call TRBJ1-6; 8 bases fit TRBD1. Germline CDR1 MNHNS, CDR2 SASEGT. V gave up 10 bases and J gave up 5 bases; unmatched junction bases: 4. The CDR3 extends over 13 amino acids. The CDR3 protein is CATQDRDNSPLHF. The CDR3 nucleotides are TGTGCCACCCAGGACAGGGATAATTCACCCCTCCACTTT.

The CDR3 spells CASSSDPGTEAFF. CDR3 nucleotides: TGCGCCAGCAGCTCCGACCCGGGAACTGAAGCTTTCTTT. The chain joins TRBV5-1 to TRBJ1-1; no clear D. CDR3 length equals 13 residues. Trimming took 3 bases from V and 5 from J, leaving 11 bases between them. Germline V gene lookup returns CDR1 SGHRS and CDR2 YFSETQ.

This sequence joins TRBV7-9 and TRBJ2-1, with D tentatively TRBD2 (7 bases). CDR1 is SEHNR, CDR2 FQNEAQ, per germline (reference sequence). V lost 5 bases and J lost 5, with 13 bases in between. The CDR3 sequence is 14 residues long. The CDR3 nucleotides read TGTGCCAGCAGCCCCCAGGGGAGGGACAATGAGCAGTTCTTC. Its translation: CASSPQGRDNEQFF.

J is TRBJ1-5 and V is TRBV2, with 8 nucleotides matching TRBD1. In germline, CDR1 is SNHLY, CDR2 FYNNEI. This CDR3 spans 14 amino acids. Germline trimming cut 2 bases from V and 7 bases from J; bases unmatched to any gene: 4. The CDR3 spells CASSERQGTQPQHF. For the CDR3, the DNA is TGTGCCAGCAGTGAACGACAGGGGACGCAGCCCCAGCATTTT. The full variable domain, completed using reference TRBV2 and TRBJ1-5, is EPEVTQTPSHQVTQMGQEVILRCVPISNHLYFYWYRQILGQKVEFLVSFYNNEISEKSEIFDDQFSVERPDGSNFTLKIRSTKLEDSAMYFCASSERQGTQPQHFGDGTRLSIL.

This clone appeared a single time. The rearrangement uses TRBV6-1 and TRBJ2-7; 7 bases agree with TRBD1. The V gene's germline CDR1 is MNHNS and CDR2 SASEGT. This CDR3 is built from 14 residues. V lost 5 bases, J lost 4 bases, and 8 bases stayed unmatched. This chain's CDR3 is CASSPGTATYEQYF. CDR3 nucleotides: TGTGCCAGCAGTCCCGGGACAGCTACTTACGAGCAGTACTTC.

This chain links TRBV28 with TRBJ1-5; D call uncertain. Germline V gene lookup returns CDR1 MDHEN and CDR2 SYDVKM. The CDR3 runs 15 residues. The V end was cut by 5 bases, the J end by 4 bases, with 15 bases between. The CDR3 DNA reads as TGTGCCAGCAGTCCGCAGGACGGACTAAATCAGCCCCAGCATTTT. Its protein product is CASSPQDGLNQPQHF.

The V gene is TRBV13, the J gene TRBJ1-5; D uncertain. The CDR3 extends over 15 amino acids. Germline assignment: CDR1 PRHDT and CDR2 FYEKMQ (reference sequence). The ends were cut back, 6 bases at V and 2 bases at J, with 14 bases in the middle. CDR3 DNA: TGTGCCAGCAGTTCAAAGAAGGCGGGCAATCAGCCCCAGCATTTT. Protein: CASSSKKAGNQPQHF.

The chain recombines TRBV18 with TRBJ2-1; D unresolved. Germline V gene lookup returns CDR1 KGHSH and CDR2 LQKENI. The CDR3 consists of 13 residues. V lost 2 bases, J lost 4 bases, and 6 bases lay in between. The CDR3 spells CASSPGAYNEQFF. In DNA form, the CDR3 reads TGTGCCAGCTCACCAGGAGCATACAATGAGCAGTTCTTC.

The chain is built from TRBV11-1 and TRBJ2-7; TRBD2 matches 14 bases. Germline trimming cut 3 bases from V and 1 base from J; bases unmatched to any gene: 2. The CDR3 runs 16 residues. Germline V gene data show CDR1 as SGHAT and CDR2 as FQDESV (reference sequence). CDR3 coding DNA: TGTGCCAGCAGCTTCGGGACTAGCGGGGGATCCTACGAGCAGTACTTC. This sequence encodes CASSFGTSGGSYEQYF. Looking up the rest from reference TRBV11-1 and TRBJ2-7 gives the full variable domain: EAEVAQSPRYKITEKSQAVAFWCDPISGHATLYWYRQILGQGPELLVQFQDESVVDDSQLPKDRFSAERLKGVDSTLKIQPAELGDSAMYLCASSFGTSGGSYEQYFGPGTRLTVT.